The clone carrying this T cell receptor (beta chain) was counted ten times or more. The target antigen is unknown. TCRdb passed the multiplex PCR reads through MiXCR, listing each CDR3 protein once. Of fewer than 300,000 distinct CDR3 sequences in the sample, around 32% were seen once. The entry originates in a study of breast tumors, draining lymph nodes, adjacent tissues. Regarding the study as a whole: Data fit most tumor T cells coming from lymph node, expanding in tumor. Tumor TCR diversity was below lymph nodes but above nontumor tissue. Tumor T cell lymph node origin was a supported hypothesis, not proven.

Breast cancer patients provided tissue from their axillary draining lymph nodes. The clonotype originates from a female donor with breast cancer. Some clones in this sample may be carry-over from other donors' samples. Sequencing was done on a sample of axillary lymph node tissue.

CDR3 in amino acids: CASSWTRDRGRRSGYTF. CDR3 DNA: TGTGCCAGCAGTTGGACCCGGGACAGGGGGCGCAGGAGTGGCTACACCTTC. The V and J genes are TRBV6-5 and TRBJ1-2; 12 bases are shared with TRBD1. The germline V gene has CDR1 MNHEY and CDR2 SVGAGI. The length of the CDR3 is 17 residues. The ends lost 4 bases at V and 7 bases at J; junction bases unmatched: 13.